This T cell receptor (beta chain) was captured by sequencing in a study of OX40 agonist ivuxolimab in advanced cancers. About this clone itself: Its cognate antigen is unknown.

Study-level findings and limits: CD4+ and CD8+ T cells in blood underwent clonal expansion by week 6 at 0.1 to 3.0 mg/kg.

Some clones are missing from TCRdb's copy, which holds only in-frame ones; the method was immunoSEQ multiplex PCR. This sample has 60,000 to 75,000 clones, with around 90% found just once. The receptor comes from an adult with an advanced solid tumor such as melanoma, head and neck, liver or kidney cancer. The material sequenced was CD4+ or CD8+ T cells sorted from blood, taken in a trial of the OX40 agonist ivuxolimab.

CDR3 region: CAIASVRETQYF. The CDR3 DNA reads as TGTGCCATCGCCTCGGTACGGGAGACCCAGTACTTC. The chain recombines TRBV10-3 with TRBJ2-5; D is uncertain. CDR1 is ENHRY and CDR2 is SYGVKD in the germline V gene. This CDR3 contains 12 residues. V gave up 8 bases and J gave up 5 bases, with 12 bases separating them.